This T cell receptor beta chain was profiled in a study of shared clonotypes between healthy human individuals. Replicate PCRs for sorted subsets used roughly 200 ng DNA; this equaled 30,000 to 35,000 T cell genomes. This table comes from immunoSEQ multiplex PCR, and its TCRdb copy is limited to in-frame clones, with some not included. The sample lists approximately 1.5 million clones; 98% to 99% were seen once. Study observations and caveats: The small donor group covered limited genetic and exposure diversity. Naive subsets generally had larger estimated richness than memory subsets.

CDR3 length: 14 amino acids. CDR1 is KGHSH and CDR2 is LQKENI in the germline V gene. V was shortened by 2 bases and J by 1 base, with 7 bases between the two germline ends. There were no recent acute infections or vaccinations among the donors, who were healthy HIV-negative adults. This clone was counted once. Antigen specificity is unknown. The chain links TRBV18 to TRBJ2-3, with D unclear. The receptor was derived from a man under 40 in good health. Sequenced input: naive CD4+ T cells sorted from blood. Subset: CD45RA+ positively selected. CDR3 in amino acids: CASSPVYGTDTQYF. The CDR3 DNA is TGTGCCAGCTCACCAGTCTACGGCACAGATACGCAGTATTTT.